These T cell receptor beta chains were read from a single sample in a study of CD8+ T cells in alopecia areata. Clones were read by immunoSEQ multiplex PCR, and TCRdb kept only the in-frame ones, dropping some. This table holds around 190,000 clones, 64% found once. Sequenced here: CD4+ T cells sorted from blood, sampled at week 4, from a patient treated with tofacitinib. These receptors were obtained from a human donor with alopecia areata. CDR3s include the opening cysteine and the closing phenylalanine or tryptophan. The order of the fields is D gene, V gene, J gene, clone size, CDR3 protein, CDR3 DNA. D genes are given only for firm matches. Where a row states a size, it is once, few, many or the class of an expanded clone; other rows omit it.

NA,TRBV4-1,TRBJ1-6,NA,CASSQDRQLYDSPLHF,TGCGCCAGCAGCCAAGATAGGCAGTTATATGATTCACCCCTCCACTTT
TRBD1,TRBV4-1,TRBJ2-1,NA,CASSQGGQGYGNEQFF,TGCGCCAGCAGCCAGGGGGGACAGGGGTACGGCAATGAGCAGTTCTTC
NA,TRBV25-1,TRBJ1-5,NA,CASSESSNQPQHF,TGTGCCAGCAGCGAGAGTAGCAATCAGCCCCAGCATTTT
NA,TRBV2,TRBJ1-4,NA,CASSDNRINEKLFF,TGTGCCAGCAGTGACAACAGAATTAATGAAAAACTGTTTTTT
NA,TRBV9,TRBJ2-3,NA,CASKASPGTDTQYF,TGTGCCAGCAAAGCCTCCCCGGGCACAGATACGCAGTATTTT
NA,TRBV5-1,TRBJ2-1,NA,CASSLALAQVNEQFF,TGCGCCAGCAGCTTGGCACTAGCCCAGGTCAATGAGCAGTTCTTC
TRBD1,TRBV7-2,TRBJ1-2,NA,CASSSFRDRGYTF,TGTGCCAGCAGCTCGTTCCGGGACAGGGGCTACACCTTC
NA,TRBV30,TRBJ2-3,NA,CAWRRGLGADTQYF,TGTGCCTGGAGACGGGGCCTGGGGGCAGATACGCAGTATTTT
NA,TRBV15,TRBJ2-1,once,CATSRDVVGPHEQFF,TGTGCCACCAGCAGAGATGTTGTGGGGCCGCATGAGCAGTTCTTC
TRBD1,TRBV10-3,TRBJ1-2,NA,CAISEKTGGSGYTF,TGTGCCATCAGTGAGAAGACAGGGGGCAGTGGCTACACCTTC
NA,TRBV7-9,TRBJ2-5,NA,CASSVSLGMKTQYF,TGTGCCAGCAGCGTTAGCCTGGGGATGAAGACCCAGTACTTC
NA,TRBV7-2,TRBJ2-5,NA,CASSLSLAIETQYF,TGTGCCAGCAGCTTATCTCTAGCGATCGAGACCCAGTACTTC
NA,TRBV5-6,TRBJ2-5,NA,CASSLEVGAQYF,TGTGCCAGCAGCTTGGAGGTCGGGGCCCAGTACTTC
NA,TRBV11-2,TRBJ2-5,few,CASSLVVGGAQETQYF,TGTGCCAGCAGCTTAGTCGTGGGCGGGGCCCAAGAGACCCAGTACTTC
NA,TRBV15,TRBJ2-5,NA,CATSRGLGLETQYF,TGTGCCACCAGCAGAGGACTAGGGCTAGAGACCCAGTACTTC
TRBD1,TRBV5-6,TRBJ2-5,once,CASSWGQEETQYF,TGTGCCAGCAGCTGGGGACAGGAAGAGACCCAGTACTTC
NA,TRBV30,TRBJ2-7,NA,CAWSAEGPTYEQYF,TGTGCCTGGAGTGCAGAGGGGCCAACCTACGAGCAGTACTTC
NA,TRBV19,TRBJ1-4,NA,CASSIDEVVGEKLFF,TGTGCCAGTAGTATAGATGAAGTAGTCGGTGAAAAACTGTTTTTT
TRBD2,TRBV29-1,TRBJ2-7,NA,CSVRVGGTSSEQYF,TGCAGCGTCCGAGTCGGGGGGACTAGCAGCGAGCAGTACTTC
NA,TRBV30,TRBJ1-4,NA,CAWSEGPLGEKLFF,TGTGCCTGGAGTGAAGGGCCCTTGGGGGAAAAACTGTTTTTT
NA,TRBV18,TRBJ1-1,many,CASSPSRDTEAFF,TGTGCCAGCTCACCTTCCAGAGACACTGAAGCTTTCTTT
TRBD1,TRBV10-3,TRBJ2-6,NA,CAVRQGSGANVLTF,TGTGCCGTACGACAGGGTTCTGGGGCCAACGTCCTGACTTTC
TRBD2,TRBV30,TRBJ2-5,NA,CASNDGLADQETQYF,TGTGCCTCGAATGACGGACTAGCGGACCAAGAGACCCAGTACTTC
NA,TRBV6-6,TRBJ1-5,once,CASSDGRGSSNQPQHF,TGTGCCAGCAGCGATGGCAGGGGATCTAGCAATCAGCCCCAGCATTTT
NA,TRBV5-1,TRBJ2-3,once,CASSFGLATSTDTQYF,TGCGCCAGCAGCTTCGGGCTAGCGACTAGCACAGATACGCAGTATTTT
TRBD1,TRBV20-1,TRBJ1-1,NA,CRIGQDLEAFF,TGCAGGATCGGACAGGATCTTGAAGCTTTCTTT
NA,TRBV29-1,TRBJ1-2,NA,CSVSWGLGDGYTF,TGCAGCGTTAGTTGGGGCCTCGGGGATGGCTACACCTTC
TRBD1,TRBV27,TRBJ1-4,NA,CANLLTGAGEKLFF,TGTGCCAACCTCTTGACAGGGGCCGGGGAAAAACTGTTTTTT
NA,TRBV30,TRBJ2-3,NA,CAWSTTADTQYF,TGTGCCTGGAGCACTACCGCAGATACGCAGTATTTT
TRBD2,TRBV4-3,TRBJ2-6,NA,CASSQVAIPAGAGANVLTF,TGCGCCAGCAGCCAAGTAGCGATCCCGGCGGGGGCTGGGGCCAACGTCCTGACTTTC
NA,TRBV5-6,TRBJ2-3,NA,CASRAMRAGTQYF,TGTGCCAGCAGGGCCATGCGGGCAGGTACGCAGTATTTT
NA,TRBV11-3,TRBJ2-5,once,CASSFMETQYF,TGTGCCAGCAGCTTTATGGAGACCCAGTACTTC
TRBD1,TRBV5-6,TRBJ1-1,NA,CASSLDRGDEAFF,TGTGCCAGCAGCTTGGACAGGGGTGATGAAGCTTTCTTT
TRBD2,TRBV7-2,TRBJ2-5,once,CASSSWGGLETQYF,TGTGCCAGCAGCTCCTGGGGGGGACTCGAGACCCAGTACTTC
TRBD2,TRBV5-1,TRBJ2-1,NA,CASRSHGTTNEQFF,TGCGCCAGCAGATCGCACGGGACTACTAATGAGCAGTTCTTC
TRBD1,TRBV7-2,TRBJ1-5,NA,CASSGQGRQPQHF,TGTGCCAGCAGCGGACAGGGCAGGCAGCCCCAGCATTTT
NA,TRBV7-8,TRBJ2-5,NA,CASSLAPTQETQYF,TGTGCCAGCAGCTTAGCACCGACACAAGAGACCCAGTACTTC
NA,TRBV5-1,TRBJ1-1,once,CASQRAGEGTEAFF,TGCGCCAGCCAGCGGGCAGGGGAAGGAACTGAAGCTTTCTTT
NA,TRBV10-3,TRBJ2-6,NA,CAIKGDTNVLTF,TGTGCCATCAAGGGGGACACTAACGTCCTGACTTTC
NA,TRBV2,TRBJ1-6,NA,CASSEGGRLNSPLHF,TGTGCCAGCAGTGAAGGGGGTAGGCTGAATTCACCCCTCCACTTT
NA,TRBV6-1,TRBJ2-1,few,CASSEALSGFLYNEQFF,TGTGCCAGCAGTGAAGCCCTCAGCGGGTTCCTCTACAATGAGCAGTTCTTC
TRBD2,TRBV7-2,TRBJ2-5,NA,CASSLVGRGGPKTQYF,TGTGCCAGCAGCTTAGTTGGGCGGGGGGGCCCTAAGACCCAGTACTTC
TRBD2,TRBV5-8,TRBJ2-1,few,CASSYSGASYNEQFF,TGTGCCAGCAGCTATAGCGGGGCCTCCTACAATGAGCAGTTCTTC
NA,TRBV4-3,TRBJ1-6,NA,CASSRLSDSPLHF,TGCGCCAGCAGCCGCCTCTCTGATTCACCCCTCCACTTT